This T cell receptor beta chain was identified in a study of CD8+CD57+ T cells in acquired aplastic anemia. Study at large: Each DNA sample taken from sorted CD4+ and CD8+ cells came to 3.2 ug on average.

Patients picked for sequencing had shown CD8+CD57+ cell expansion detected by flow cytometry. Among the patients, all had severe acquired aplastic anemia. Template material for TCR beta VDJ and CDR3 profiling consisted of genomic DNA. TCRdb re-called the reads through MiXCR, storing one row per CDR3 protein. The table records about 150,000 distinct CDR3 sequences, about 48% of them present only once. Germline CDR1 SNHLY, CDR2 FYNNEI. J was trimmed by 7 bases and V by 2 bases; bases with no gene match: 19. This CDR3 spans 19 amino acids. This receptor was taken from a human donor with aplastic anemia. The sample was sorted CD4+, CD8+, or CD8+CD57+ T cells (not recorded which) from PBMCs. This rearrangement joins TRBV2 to TRBJ2-1; 8 bases line up with TRBD1. The CDR3: CASSEPKVSGIRDRNEQFF. CDR3 coding DNA: TGTGCCAGCAGTGAACCGAAAGTTTCAGGGATTAGGGACAGGAATGAGCAGTTCTTC.